This T cell receptor (beta chain) was retrieved from a study of patients and donors after allogeneic stem cell transplantation. After removal of 3 bases from V and 6 bases from J, the junction contained 4 bases not matched to a gene. The CDR3 sequence is 13 residues long. The sample holds many counts of this clonotype. TCRdb recomputed calls from the RT-PCR reads with MiXCR, one row per CDR3 protein. The sample gives approximately 20,000 distinct CDR3 sequences, 4.5% to 6% of which show up once; about 37% is in the top ten. Input material: blood, either unsorted or a sorted T cell fraction (not recorded which). This receptor was obtained from a human donor who was either an allogeneic HSCT recipient or a stem cell or donor lymphocyte infusion donor (not recorded which). It is not recorded whose cells these are; they may come from a transplant donor. The rearrangement joins TRBV12-3 or TRBV12-4 to TRBJ1-1; 7 bases map to TRBD1. DNA of the CDR3: TGTGCCAGCAGTTTGCGGCAGGGGGCTGAAGCTTTCTTT. It encodes CASSLRQGAEAFF.